This T cell receptor beta chain was obtained from a study of CD8 T cells in Susac syndrome (dated by TCRdb to the late 2010s). About the investigation overall: Whether CD8+ T cell activation and differentiation in Susac syndrome was antigen driven was tested using repertoire sequencing. Clonality of the CD8+ T cell repertoire was compared between over 10 healthy donors, roughly 14 Susac syndrome patients and approximately 16 multiple sclerosis patients. Overall study results and their limits: The study acknowledged that relatively few individuals were included in the TCR sequencing and HLA analysis.

V trim: 0 bases; J trim: 2 bases; unmatched bases: 2. Sequences MGHDK (CDR1) and SYGVNS (CDR2) are obtained from the germline V gene. The CDR3 holds 17 amino acids from the cysteine to the phenylalanine. The kept DNA is CDR3 alone, 51 bases in frame from the first base. On this clonotype itself: Its antigen target is currently unknown. Per-base quality was not reported, and no clone a single base away is much larger than it.

RNA was extracted using the RNeasy kit, and roughly 0.5 to 1 microgram was reverse transcribed with random hexamers. The immunoSEQ multiplex PCR assay, which covers 54 Vbeta and 13 Jbeta segments, was used to amplify TCR beta CDR3 regions. PCR amplification bias was corrected using a synthetic template baseline for primer optimization and computational correction. Per the source publication's procedure: Reads were annotated to V, D and J genes per IMGT and analyzed with immunoSEQ Analyzer, keeping only productive sequences. Clonality was calculated as one minus the Shannon entropy normalized by log2 of the number of productive unique sequences. For each patient and control, public and private clones were evaluated among the 100 most prevalent clones. Clones were defined as Susac-specific when absent from the healthy and MS cohorts, from over 950 published viral clones and from other ImmuneACCESS disease sequences. TCRdb ran its own pipeline on the public reads, namely fastp trimming at Q25 and MiXCR clone calling, and kept in-frame beta chains. All rows with the same CDR3 protein become a single entry with the most common DNA and genes. Clone size and V and J calls follow TCRdb, not the original study. The sample table lists a few hundred thousand distinct CDR3 sequences, 80% to 95% of them with a count of one. The top ten constitute 0.1% to 0.15% of the sample.

Peripheral blood CD8+ and CD4+ T cells from healthy donors, Susac syndrome patients and multiple sclerosis patients were profiled by high-throughput TCR beta sequencing. The multiple sclerosis controls were treatment-naive patients whose relapsing-remitting disease, either stable or active, fulfilled the revised McDonald criteria. CD8+ TEMRA cells were enriched by FACS, while bulk CD8+ and CD4+ T cells were purified by magnetic negative isolation. Blood was collected in EDTA tubes and processed within 24 hours, with PBMCs isolated through density gradient centrifugation. PBMCs intended for TCR sequencing were cryopreserved in liquid nitrogen and thawed later in a water bath at 37 degrees C. The sorted or isolated CD4+, CD8+ and CD8+ TEMRA cells reached a purity of at least 90%.

This clonotype originated in a human donor with multiple sclerosis. Source material: CD8+ T cells from PBMCs. The chain is encoded by TRBV25-1 joined to TRBJ2-2, and TRBD1 matches 11 of the central bases. The CDR3 amino acid sequence is: CASSEYGQGANTGELFF. The sequenced DNA is TGTGCCAGCAGTGAATATGGACAGGGGGCAAACACCGGGGAGCTGTTTTTT.